This T cell receptor beta chain was sequenced for a study of blood T cell repertoires in COVID-19. Study in general: Samples representing acute and convalescent COVID-19 were sourced from the United States, Italy and Spain. Sources were T cells, B-cell-depleted T cells, or PBMCs; the material itself was cDNA or gDNA.

The CDR3 totals 15 residues. Trimming cost V 5 bases and J 3 bases; bases outside gene matches: 10. In germline, CDR1 is LGHNA, CDR2 YNFKEQ. Assay: immunoSEQ multiplex PCR; the TCRdb copy retains only in-frame clones and omits some. The sample yields 160,000 or so clones, around 84% seen once. This TCR derives from a man in his forties or fifties with acute or convalescent COVID-19. The sequencing input was peripheral blood. The J gene is TRBJ2-7, the V gene TRBV4-2; 7 nucleotides match TRBD1. The CDR3 loop reads CASSGGDRDIYEQYF. CDR3 coding DNA: TGTGCCAGCAGCGGCGGTGACAGGGACATCTACGAGCAGTACTTC.